This T cell receptor beta chain emerged from a study of T cells in localized non-small cell lung cancer. Study results and limitations: Longer overall survival was associated with a higher density of T cells in the blood. Measurement of T cell clonality placed uninvolved adjacent lung highest, above the level in tumor.

With respect to this clone: Its antigen is unknown.

Trimming took 2 bases from V and 1 from J, leaving 9 bases between them. CDR1 SGHRS and CDR2 YFSETQ come from the germline V gene. CDR3 length: 15 amino acids. The repertoire was sequenced with immunoSEQ multiplex PCR; TCRdb's copy has only in-frame clones and lacks some. The sample carries approximately 83,000 clones, approximately 91% recorded once. This TCR derives from a woman aged 35 to 70 with stage II squamous cell lung carcinoma. The material sequenced was PBMCs, taken before any cancer treatment. The rearrangement joins TRBV5-1 to TRBJ1-4; D gene ambiguous. The DNA for the CDR3 is TGCGCCAGCAGCTTAACCCCAAAAACTAATGAAAAACTGTTTTTT. Residues: CASSLTPKTNEKLFF.